Given below is one T cell receptor (beta chain) in context. Antigen specificity is unknown. The data stem from a study of T cell repertoires in cytomegalovirus infection. Study-wide context: Signatures in public TCR beta sequences pointed to both CMV infection and matching HLA type. General study points: The ex vivo response was dominated by HLA-C-restricted CMV-specific TCR beta clonotypes. Cumulative public TCR beta family frequency identified CMV carriers with the relevant HLA.

TCRdb ran MiXCR on the reads and lists one entry per CDR3 protein. The repertoire holds roughly 760,000 distinct CDR3 sequences, roughly 35% seen once, with around 2.8% in the top ten. Germline trimming cut 5 bases from V and 6 bases from J; bases unmatched to any gene: 7. Germline lookup yields CDR1 SGHTA and CDR2 FQGNSA. This CDR3 is built from 15 residues. The TCR sequence derives from a human donor in good health (CMV status not recorded). Some clones in this sample may be carry-over from other donors' samples. This chain connects TRBV7-2 to TRBJ2-2; TRBD1 matches at 9 bases. Sequencing was performed on PBMCs. CDR3 loop: CASSPGTGLSGELFF. The DNA of the CDR3 is TGTGCCAGCAGCCCCGGGACAGGGTTGTCCGGGGAGCTGTTTTTT.